This T cell receptor (beta chain) stems from a study of OX40 agonist ivuxolimab in advanced cancers. General observations from the study: Low normalized T-cell clonal expansion was also seen in some nonresponders. Researchers did not establish what antigens the expanded peripheral T cells target. Among T cells, CD8+ cells averaged more expanded clones than CD4+ cells.

Regarding this clone: The antigen is unknown.

Data came from immunoSEQ multiplex PCR; TCRdb stores just in-frame clones and leaves some out. This table has about 81,000 clones, roughly four fifths appearing once. CDR3 length: 15 residues. V was pared by 5 bases and J by 3 bases, with 7 bases of the junction left unmatched. Per the germline V gene, CDR1 is MDHEN and CDR2 is SYDVKM. Sequenced here: CD4+ or CD8+ T cells sorted from blood, sampled in a trial of the OX40 agonist ivuxolimab. This sequence was found in an adult with an advanced solid tumor such as melanoma, head and neck, liver or kidney cancer. The chain joins TRBV28 to TRBJ1-3, with 7 bases fitting TRBD1. CDR3 region: CASSLKTGYGNTIYF. The CDR3 bases are TGTGCCAGCAGTCTCAAGACAGGGTATGGAAACACCATATATTTT.